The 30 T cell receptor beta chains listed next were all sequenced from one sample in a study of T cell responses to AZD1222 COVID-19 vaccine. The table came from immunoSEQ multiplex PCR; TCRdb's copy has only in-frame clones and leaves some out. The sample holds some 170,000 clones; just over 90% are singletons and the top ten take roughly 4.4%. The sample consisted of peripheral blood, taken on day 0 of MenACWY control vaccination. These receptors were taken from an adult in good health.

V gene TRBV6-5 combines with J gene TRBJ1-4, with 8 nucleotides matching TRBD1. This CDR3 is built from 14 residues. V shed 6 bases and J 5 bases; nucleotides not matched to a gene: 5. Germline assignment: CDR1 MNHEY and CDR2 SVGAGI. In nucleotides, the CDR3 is TGTGCCAGCAGCTCGGGACAGGTGAATGAAAAACTGTTTTTT. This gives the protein CASSSGQVNEKLFF.

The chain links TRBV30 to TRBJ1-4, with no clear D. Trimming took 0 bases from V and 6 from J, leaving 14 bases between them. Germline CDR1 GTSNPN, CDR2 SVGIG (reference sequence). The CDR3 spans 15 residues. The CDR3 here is CAWSVPLRGDEKLFF. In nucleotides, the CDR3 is TGTGCCTGGAGTGTACCCCTACGCGGGGATGAAAAACTGTTTTTT. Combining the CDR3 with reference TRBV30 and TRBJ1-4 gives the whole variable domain SQTIHQWPATLVQPVGSPLSLECTVEGTSNPNLYWYRQAAGRGLQLLFYSVGIGQISSEVPQNLSASRPQDRQFILSSKKLLLSDSGFYLCAWSVPLRGDEKLFFGSGTQLSVL.

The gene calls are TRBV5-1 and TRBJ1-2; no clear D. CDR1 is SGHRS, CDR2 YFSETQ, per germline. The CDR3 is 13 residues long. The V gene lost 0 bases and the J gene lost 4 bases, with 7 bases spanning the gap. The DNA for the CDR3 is TGCGCCAGCAGCTTGGGGGGTGGCTATGGCTACACCTTC. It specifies CASSLGGGYGYTF.

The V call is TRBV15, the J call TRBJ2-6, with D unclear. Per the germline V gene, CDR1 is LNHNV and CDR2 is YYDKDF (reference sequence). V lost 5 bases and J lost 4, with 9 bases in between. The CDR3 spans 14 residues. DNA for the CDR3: TGTGCCACCAGCGTCCGTATCGGGGCCAACGTCCTGACTTTC. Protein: CATSVRIGANVLTF.

The CDR3 DNA reads TGTGCCAGCACCAACCCAGGGCGTTACAATGAGCAGTTCTTC. It is translated as CASTNPGRYNEQFF. The rearrangement uses TRBV3-1 (or the pseudogene TRBV3-2) and TRBJ2-1; D possibly corresponds to TRBD1 (5 bases). CDR3 size: 14 residues. V was clipped by 7 bases and J by 4 bases, with 14 bases between them. Germline values: CDR1 LGHDT, CDR2 YNNKEL (reference sequence).

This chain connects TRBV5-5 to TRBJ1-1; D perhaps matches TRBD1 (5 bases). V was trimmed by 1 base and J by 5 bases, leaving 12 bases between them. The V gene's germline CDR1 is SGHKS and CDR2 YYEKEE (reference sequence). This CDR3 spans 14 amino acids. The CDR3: CASSLWRGDTEAFF. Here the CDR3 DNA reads TGTGCCAGCAGCTTGTGGAGGGGAGATACTGAAGCTTTCTTT.

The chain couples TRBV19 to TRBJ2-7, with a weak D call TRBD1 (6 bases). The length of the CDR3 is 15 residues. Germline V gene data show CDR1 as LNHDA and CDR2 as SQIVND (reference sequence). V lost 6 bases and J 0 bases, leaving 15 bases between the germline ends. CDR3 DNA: TGTGCCAGTAGCTCTCAGGGGACCGGCTCCTACGAGCAGTACTTC. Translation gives CASSSQGTGSYEQYF.

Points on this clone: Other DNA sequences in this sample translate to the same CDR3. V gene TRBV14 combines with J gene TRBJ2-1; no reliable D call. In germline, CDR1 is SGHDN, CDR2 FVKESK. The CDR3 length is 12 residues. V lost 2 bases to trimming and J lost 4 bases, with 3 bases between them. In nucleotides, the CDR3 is TGTGCCAGCAGCCAATTATACAATGAGCAGTTCTTC. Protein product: CASSQLYNEQFF.

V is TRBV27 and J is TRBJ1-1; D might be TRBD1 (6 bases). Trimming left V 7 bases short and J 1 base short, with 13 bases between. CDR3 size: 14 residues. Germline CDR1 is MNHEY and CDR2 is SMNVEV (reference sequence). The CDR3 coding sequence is TGTGCCAGCACCCAGGGGTCTCCGAACACTGAAGCTTTCTTT. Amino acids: CASTQGSPNTEAFF.

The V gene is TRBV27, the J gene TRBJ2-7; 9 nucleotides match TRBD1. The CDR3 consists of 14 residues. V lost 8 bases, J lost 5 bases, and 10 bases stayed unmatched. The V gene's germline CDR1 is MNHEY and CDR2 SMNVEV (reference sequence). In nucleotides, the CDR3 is TGTGCCAGCGTTGGAGGGGACAGGGTAAACGAGCAGTACTTC. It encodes CASVGGDRVNEQYF.

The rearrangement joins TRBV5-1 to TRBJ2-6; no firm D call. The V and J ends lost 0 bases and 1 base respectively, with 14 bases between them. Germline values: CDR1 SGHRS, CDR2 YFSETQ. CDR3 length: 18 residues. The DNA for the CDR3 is TGCGCCAGCAGCTTGGGCACGGCTACTACTTCTGGGGCCAACGTCCTGACTTTC. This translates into CASSLGTATTSGANVLTF.

CDR3 DNA: TGTGCGTGTGATGACTCTGGAAACACCATATATTTT. This gives the protein CACDDSGNTIYF. This chain uses TRBV30 with TRBJ1-3; D unresolved. This CDR3 contains 12 residues. Germline V gene data show CDR1 as GTSNPN and CDR2 as SVGIG (reference sequence).

As DNA, the CDR3 is TGTGCCAGTAGTATACTAGCGGGGACCGGGGAGCTGTTTTTT. Protein sequence: CASSILAGTGELFF. The chain has TRBV19 and TRBJ2-2; TRBD2 matches 9 bases. J was trimmed by 5 bases and V by 2 bases; bases with no gene match: 0. This CDR3 is 14 amino acids long. Looked up from germline, CDR1 is LNHDA and CDR2 is SQIVND (reference sequence). The full variable domain, its missing parts supplied by reference TRBV19 and TRBJ2-2, is DGGITQSPKYLFRKEGQNVTLSCEQNLNHDAMYWYRQDPGQGLRLIYYSQIVNDFQKGDIAEGYSVSREKKESFPLTVTSAQKNPTAFYLCASSILAGTGELFFGEGSRLTVL.

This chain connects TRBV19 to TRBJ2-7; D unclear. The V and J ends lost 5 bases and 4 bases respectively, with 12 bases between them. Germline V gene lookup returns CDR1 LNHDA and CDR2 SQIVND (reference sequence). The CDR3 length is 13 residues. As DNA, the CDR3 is TGTGCCAGTAGTCAGACGACTTTTTACGAGCAGTACTTC. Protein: CASSQTTFYEQYF.

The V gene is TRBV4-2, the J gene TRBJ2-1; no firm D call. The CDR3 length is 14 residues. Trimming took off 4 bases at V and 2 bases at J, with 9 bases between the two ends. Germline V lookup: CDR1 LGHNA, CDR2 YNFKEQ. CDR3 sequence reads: CASSLSSAYNEQFF. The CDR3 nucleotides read TGTGCCAGCAGCCTCAGTTCGGCCTACAATGAGCAGTTCTTC.

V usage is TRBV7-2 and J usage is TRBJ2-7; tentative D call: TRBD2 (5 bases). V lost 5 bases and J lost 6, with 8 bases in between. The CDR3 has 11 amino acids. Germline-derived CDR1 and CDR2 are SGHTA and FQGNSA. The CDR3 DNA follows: TGTGCCAGCAGCCTCCGGGGCGAGCAGTACTTC. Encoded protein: CASSLRGEQYF.

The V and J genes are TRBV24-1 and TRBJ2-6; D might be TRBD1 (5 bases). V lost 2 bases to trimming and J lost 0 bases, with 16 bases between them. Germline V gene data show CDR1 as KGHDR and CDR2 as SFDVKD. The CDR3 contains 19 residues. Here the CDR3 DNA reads TGTGCCACCAGTGATTCGAACAGGATTATTGCCTCTGGGGCCAACGTCCTGACTTTC. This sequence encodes CATSDSNRIIASGANVLTF.

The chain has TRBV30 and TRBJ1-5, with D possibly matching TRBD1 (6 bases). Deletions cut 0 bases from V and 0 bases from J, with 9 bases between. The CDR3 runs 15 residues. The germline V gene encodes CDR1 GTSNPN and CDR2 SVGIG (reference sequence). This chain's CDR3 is CAWSVGQISNQPQHF. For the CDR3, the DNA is TGTGCCTGGAGTGTAGGACAGATTAGCAATCAGCCCCAGCATTTT.

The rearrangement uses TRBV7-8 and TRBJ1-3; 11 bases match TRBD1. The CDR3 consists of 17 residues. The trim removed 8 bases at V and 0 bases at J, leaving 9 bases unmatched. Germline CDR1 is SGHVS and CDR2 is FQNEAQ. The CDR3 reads CASALSGTGGSGNTIYF. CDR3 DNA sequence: TGTGCCAGCGCCCTATCCGGGACAGGGGGCTCTGGAAACACCATATATTTT. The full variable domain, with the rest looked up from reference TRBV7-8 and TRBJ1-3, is GAGVSQSPRYKVAKRGQDVALRCDPISGHVSLFWYQQALGQGPEFLTYFQNEAQLDKSGLPSDRFFAERPEGSVSTLKIQRTQQEDSAVYLCASALSGTGGSGNTIYFGEGSWLTVV.

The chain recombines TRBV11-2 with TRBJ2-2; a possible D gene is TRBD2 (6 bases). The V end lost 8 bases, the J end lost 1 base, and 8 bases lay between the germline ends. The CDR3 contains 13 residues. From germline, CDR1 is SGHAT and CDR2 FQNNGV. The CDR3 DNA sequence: TGTGCCAGCCCTAGCGAGAACACCGGGGAGCTGTTTTTT. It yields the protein CASPSENTGELFF.

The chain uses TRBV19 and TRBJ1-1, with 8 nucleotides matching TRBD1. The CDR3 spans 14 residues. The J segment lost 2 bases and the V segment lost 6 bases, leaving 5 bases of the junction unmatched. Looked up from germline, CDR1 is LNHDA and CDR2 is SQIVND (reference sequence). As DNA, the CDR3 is TGTGCCAGTAGAAGGACAGGGATCAACACTGAAGCTTTCTTT. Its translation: CASRRTGINTEAFF.

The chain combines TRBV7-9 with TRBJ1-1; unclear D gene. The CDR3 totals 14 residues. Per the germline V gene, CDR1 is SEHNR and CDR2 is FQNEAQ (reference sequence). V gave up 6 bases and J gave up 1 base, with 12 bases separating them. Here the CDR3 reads CASSIFSGNTEAFF. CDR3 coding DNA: TGTGCCAGCAGTATCTTCTCGGGGAACACTGAAGCTTTCTTT.

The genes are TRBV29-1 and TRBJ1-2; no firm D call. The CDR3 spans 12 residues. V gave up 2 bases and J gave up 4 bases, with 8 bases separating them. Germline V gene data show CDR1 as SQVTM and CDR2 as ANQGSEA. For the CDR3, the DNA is TGCAGCGTTGAACCGGTGGCCTATGGCTACACCTTC. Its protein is CSVEPVAYGYTF.

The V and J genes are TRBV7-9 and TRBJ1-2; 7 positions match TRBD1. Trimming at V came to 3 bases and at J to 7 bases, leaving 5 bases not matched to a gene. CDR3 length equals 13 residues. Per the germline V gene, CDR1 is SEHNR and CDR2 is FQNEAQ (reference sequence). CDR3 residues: CASSFETGIGYTF. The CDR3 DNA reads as TGTGCCAGCAGCTTTGAGACAGGGATTGGCTACACCTTC.

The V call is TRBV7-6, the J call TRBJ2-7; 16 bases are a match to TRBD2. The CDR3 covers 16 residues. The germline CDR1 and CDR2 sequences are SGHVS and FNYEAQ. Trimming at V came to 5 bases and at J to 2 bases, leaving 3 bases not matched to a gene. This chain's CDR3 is CASSPGTSGRAYEQYF. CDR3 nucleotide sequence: TGTGCCAGCAGCCCTGGGACTAGCGGGAGGGCCTACGAGCAGTACTTC.

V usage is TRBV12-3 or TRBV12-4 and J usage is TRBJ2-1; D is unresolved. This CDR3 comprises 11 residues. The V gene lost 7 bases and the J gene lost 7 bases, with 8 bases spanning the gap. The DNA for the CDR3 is TGTGCCAGCACCCTTGGGAATGAGCAGTTCTTC. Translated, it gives CASTLGNEQFF.

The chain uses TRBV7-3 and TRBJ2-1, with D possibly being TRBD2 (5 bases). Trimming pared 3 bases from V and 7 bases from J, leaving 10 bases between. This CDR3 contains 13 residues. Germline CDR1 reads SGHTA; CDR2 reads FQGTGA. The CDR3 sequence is CASSLSSRNEQFF. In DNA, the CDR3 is TGTGCCAGCAGCTTGTCTAGCAGGAATGAGCAGTTCTTC.

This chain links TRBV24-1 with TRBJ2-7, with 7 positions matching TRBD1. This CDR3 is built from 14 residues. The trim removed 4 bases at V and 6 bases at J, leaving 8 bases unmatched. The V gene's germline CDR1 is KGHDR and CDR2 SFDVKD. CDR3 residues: CATSDRDRVGEQYF. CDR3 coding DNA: TGTGCCACCAGTGACAGAGACAGGGTTGGCGAGCAGTACTTC.

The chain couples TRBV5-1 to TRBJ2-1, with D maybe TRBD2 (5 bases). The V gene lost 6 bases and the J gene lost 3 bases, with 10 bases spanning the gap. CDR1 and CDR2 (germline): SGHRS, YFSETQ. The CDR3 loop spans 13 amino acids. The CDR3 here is CASTFEGYNEQFF. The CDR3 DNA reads TGCGCCAGCACCTTCGAGGGCTACAATGAGCAGTTCTTC.

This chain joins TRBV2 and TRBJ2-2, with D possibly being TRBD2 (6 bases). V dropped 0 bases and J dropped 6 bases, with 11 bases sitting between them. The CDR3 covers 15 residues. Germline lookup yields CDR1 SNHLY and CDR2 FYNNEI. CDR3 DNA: TGTGCCAGCAGTGAAGCCCCGACTAGTTCCGGGGAGCTGTTTTTT. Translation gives CASSEAPTSSGELFF.